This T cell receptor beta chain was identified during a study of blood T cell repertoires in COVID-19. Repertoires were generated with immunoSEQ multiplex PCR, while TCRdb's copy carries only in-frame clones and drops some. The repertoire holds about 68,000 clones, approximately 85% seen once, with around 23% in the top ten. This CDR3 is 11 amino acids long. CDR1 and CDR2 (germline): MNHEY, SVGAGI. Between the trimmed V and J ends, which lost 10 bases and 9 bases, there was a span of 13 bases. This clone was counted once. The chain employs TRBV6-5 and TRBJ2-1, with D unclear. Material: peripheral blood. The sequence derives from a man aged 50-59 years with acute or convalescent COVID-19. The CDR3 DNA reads TGTGCCACCGCGTTGAGAATTGAGCAGTTCTTC. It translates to CATALRIEQFF.